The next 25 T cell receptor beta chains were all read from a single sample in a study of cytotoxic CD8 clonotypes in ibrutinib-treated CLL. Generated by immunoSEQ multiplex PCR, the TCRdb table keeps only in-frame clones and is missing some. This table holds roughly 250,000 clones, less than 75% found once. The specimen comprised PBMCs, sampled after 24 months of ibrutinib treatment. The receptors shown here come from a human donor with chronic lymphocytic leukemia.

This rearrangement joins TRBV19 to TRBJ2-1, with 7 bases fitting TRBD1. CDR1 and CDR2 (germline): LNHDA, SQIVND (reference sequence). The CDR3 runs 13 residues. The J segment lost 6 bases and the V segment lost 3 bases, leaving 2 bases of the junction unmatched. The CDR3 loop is CASSIHRGNEQFF. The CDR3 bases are TGTGCCAGTAGTATTCACAGGGGCAATGAGCAGTTCTTC.

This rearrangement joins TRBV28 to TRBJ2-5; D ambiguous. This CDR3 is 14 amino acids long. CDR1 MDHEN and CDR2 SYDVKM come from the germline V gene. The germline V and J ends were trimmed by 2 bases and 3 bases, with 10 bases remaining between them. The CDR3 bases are TGTGCCAGCAGTTTAGAACCTAGGGAAGAGACCCAGTACTTC. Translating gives CASSLEPREETQYF.

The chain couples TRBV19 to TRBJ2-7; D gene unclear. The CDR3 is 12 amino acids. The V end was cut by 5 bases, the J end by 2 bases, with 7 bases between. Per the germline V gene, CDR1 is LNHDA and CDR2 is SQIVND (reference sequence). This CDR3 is CASSPGAYEQYF. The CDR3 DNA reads TGTGCCAGTAGTCCAGGCGCCTACGAGCAGTACTTC.

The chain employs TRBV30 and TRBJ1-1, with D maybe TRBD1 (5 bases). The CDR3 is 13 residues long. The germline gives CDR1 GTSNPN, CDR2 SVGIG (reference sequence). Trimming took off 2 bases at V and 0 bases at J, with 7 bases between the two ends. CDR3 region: CAWSYRMNTEAFF. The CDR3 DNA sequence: TGTGCCTGGAGTTACAGGATGAACACTGAAGCTTTCTTT.

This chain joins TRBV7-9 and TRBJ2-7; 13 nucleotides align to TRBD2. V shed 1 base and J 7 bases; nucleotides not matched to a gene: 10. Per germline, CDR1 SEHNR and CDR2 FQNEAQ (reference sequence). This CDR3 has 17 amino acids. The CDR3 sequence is CASSLGAGLAGVGEQYF. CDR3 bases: TGTGCCAGCAGCTTAGGGGCCGGACTAGCGGGAGTGGGTGAGCAGTACTTC.

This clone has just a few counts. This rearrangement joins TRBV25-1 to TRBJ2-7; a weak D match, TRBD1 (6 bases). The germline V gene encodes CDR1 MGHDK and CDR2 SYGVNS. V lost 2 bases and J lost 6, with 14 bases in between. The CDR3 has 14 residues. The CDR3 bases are TGTGCCAGCAGTGAACCTTCGACAGGAGGCGAGCAGTACTTC. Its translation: CASSEPSTGGEQYF.

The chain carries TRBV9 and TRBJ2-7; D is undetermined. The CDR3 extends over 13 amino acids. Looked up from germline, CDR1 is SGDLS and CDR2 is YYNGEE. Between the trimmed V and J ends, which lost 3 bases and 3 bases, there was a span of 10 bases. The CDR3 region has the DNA TGTGCCAGCAGCGCCGACGGATACTACGAGCAGTACTTC. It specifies CASSADGYYEQYF.

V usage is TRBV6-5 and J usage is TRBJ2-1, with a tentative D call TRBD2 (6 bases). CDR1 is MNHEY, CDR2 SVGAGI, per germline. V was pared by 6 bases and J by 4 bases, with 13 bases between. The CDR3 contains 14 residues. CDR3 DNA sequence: TGTGCCAGCAGGGATCCGGGAGAATACAATGAGCAGTTCTTC. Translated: CASRDPGEYNEQFF.

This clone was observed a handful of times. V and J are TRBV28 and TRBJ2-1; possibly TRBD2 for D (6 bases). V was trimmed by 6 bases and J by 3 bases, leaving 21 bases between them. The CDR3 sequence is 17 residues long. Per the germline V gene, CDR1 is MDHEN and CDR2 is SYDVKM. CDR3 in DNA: TGTGCCAGCAGGTTAGGCGGGGTGAGGGGCCTCTACAATGAGCAGTTCTTC. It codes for CASRLGGVRGLYNEQFF.

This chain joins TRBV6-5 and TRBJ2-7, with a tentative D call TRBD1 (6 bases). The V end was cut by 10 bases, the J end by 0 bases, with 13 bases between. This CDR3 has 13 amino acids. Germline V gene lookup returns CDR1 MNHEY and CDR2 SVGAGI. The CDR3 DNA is TGTGCCACGTCCAGGACAGTCTCCTACGAGCAGTACTTC. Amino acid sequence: CATSRTVSYEQYF.

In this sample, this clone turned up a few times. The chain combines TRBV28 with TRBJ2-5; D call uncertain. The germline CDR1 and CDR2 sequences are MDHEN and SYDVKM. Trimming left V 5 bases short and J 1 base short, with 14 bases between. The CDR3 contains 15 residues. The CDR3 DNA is TGTGCCAGCAGTCCTCGGGCCTACCTCCAAGAGACCCAGTACTTC. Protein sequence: CASSPRAYLQETQYF.

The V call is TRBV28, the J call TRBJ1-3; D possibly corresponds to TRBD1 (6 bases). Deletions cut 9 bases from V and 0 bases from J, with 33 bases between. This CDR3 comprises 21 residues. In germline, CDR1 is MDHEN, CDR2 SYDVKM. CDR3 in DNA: TGTGCCAGGCTGGGGGCCGGGGTGGCAGGGAGGATCCTGAGCTCTGGAAACACCATATATTTT. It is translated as CARLGAGVAGRILSSGNTIYF. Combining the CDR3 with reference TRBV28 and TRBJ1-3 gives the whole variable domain DVKVTQSSRYLVKRTGEKVFLECVQDMDHENMFWYRQDPGLGLRLIYFSYDVKMKEKGDIPEGYSVSREKKERFSLILESASTNQTSMYLCARLGAGVAGRILSSGNTIYFGEGSWLTVV.

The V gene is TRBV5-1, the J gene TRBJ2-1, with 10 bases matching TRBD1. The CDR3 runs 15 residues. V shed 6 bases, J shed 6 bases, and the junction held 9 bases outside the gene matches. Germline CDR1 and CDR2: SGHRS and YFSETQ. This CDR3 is CASIRDRGLTNEQFF. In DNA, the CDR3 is TGCGCCAGCATAAGGGACAGGGGACTAACCAATGAGCAGTTCTTC.

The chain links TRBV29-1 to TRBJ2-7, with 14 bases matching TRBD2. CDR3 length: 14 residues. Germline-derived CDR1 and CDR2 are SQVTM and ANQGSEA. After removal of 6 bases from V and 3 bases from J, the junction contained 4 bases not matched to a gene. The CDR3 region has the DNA TGCAGCGTCAAGGGACTAGCGGGAGTCTACGAGCAGTACTTC. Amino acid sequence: CSVKGLAGVYEQYF.

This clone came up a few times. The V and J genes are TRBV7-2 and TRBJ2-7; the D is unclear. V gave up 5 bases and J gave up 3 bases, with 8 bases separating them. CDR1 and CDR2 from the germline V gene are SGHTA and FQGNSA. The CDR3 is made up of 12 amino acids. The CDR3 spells CASSKDHYEQYF. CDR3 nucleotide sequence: TGTGCCAGCAGCAAAGATCACTACGAGCAGTACTTC.

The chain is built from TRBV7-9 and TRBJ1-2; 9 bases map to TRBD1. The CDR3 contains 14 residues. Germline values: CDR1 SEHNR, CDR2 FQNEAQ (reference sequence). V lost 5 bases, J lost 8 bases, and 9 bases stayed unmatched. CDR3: CASSVEGQGMGYTF. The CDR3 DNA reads TGTGCCAGCAGCGTAGAGGGACAGGGTATGGGCTACACCTTC.

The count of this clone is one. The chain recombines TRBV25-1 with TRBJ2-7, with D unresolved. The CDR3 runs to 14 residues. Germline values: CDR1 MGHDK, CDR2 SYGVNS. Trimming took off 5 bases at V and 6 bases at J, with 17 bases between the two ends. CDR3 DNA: TGTGCCAGCAGTTCACCGAACGAGGTAGGCGAGCAGTACTTC. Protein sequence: CASSSPNEVGEQYF.

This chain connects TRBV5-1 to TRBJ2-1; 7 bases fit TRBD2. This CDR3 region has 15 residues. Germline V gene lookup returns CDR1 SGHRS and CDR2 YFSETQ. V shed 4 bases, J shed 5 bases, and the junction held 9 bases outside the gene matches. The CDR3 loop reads CASSRSGTNNNEQFF. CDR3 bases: TGCGCCAGCAGCCGCTCCGGGACTAACAACAATGAGCAGTTCTTC.

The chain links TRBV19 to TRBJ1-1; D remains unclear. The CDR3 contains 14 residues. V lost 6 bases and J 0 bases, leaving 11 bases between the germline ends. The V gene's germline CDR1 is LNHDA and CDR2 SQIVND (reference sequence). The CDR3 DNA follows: TGTGCCAGTAGCGACACAGCATTGAACACTGAAGCTTTCTTT. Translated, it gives CASSDTALNTEAFF.

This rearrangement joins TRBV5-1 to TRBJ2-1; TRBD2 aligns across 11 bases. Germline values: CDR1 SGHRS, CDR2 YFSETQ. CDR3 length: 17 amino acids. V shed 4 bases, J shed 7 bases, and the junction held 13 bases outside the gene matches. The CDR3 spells CASSPQGTSGTRNEQFF. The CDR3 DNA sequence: TGCGCCAGCAGCCCGCAGGGGACTAGCGGTACCCGGAATGAGCAGTTCTTC.

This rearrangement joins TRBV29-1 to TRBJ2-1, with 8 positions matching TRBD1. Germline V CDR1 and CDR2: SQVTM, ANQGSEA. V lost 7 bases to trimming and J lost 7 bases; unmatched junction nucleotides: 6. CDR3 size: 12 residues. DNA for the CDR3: TGCAGCGCCGACTACAGGGGGAATGAGCAGTTCTTC. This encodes CSADYRGNEQFF.

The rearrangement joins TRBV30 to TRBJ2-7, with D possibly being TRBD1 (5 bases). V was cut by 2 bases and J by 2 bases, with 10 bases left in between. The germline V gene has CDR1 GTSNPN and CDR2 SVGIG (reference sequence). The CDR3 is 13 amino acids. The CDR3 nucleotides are TGTGCCTGGAGTACCGACAGCCCCTACGAGCAGTACTTC. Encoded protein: CAWSTDSPYEQYF.

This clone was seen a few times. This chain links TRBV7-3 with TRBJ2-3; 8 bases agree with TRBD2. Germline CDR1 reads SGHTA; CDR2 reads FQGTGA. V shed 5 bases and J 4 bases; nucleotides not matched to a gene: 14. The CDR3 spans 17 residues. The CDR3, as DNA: TGTGCCAGCAGCCCGTGGGACTACCCCGGGGGGGCAGATACGCAGTATTTT. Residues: CASSPWDYPGGADTQYF.

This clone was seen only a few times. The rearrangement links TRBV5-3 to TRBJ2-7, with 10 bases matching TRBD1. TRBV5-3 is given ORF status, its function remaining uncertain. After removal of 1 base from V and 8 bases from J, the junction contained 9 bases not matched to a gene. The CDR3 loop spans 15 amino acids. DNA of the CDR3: TGTGCCAGAAGCTTGCGCGGGACAGGGGTATCCCAGCAGTACTTC. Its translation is CARSLRGTGVSQQYF.

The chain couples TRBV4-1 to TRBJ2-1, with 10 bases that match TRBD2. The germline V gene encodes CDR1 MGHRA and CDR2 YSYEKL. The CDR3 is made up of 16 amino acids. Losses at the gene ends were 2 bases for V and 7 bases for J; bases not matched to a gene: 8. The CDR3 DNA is TGCGCCAGCAGCCAATCCCTAGCGGGAGTTGGTAATGAGCAGTTCTTC. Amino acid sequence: CASSQSLAGVGNEQFF.